This entry lists 2 T cell receptor beta chains sequenced from one sample in a study of identical twins. TCRdb used MiXCR to reprocess the 5' RACE reads, holding one entry per CDR3 protein. The table lists some 730,000 distinct CDR3 sequences, over 15% of them singletons. The data were also submitted as part of a second study, on T cells expressing NK-cell markers.

What was sequenced was PBMCs. These receptors were obtained from a woman younger than 30 in good health.

J is TRBJ1-2 and V is TRBV27, with unresolved D. The germline V gene has CDR1 MNHEY and CDR2 SMNVEV (reference sequence). V lost 3 bases and J 1 base, leaving 12 bases between the germline ends. The CDR3 spans 15 residues. The CDR3 loop reads CASSFDAGGNYGYTF. CDR3 bases: TGTGCCAGCAGTTTCGACGCCGGTGGTAACTATGGCTACACCTTC.

This clonotype was seen at least ten times. The V call is TRBV7-6, the J call TRBJ2-1; TRBD1 might be the D (5 bases). This CDR3 region has 15 residues. Germline V gene data show CDR1 as SGHVS and CDR2 as FNYEAQ. V lost 5 bases, J lost 9 bases, and 20 bases lay in between. CDR3 coding DNA: TGTGCCAGCAGCCTTGACAGAGGCTTGGCAATTGAGCAGTTCTTC. Translating it yields CASSLDRGLAIEQFF.